This entry describes one T cell receptor (beta chain). Antigen specificity is unknown. The sample originates from a study of T cell responses to AZD1222 COVID-19 vaccine. Across the study: Doses given second, at about 4 or about 12 weeks, were pooled. Study results and caveats: After two AZD1222 doses, spike-specific TCR breadth and depth rose versus day 0. The span of vaccine-associated CD4 TCRs extended across spike, with dominance at 160-218 and 743-854. Baseline testing showed seropositivity in only six or seven AZD1222 recipients.

Generated by immunoSEQ multiplex PCR, the TCRdb table keeps only in-frame clones and is missing some. This table holds 100,000 to 150,000 clones, approximately 83% found once. The source was peripheral blood, collected on day 0 of AZD1222 vaccination. The TCR sequence derives from an adult in good health.

In nucleotides, the CDR3 is TGCGCCAGCAGCCAATTCGGGACAGCTAACTATGGCTACACCTTC. This gives the protein CASSQFGTANYGYTF. The V gene is TRBV4-3, the J gene TRBJ1-2; 7 nucleotides align to TRBD1. Germline CDR1 and CDR2: LGHNA and YSLEER. V gave up 2 bases and J gave up 0 bases; unmatched junction bases: 3. This CDR3 has 15 residues.